These 27 T cell receptor beta chains share one sample of origin, sequenced in a study of T cells after yellow fever vaccination. TCRdb recomputed calls from the 5' RACE reads with MiXCR, one row per CDR3 protein. The repertoire has 95,000 to 100,000 distinct CDR3 sequences, 4.5% to 6% of them found once; the top ten carry more than 40%. The sequences come from CD8+ T cells sorted from PBMCs, collected 10 days after the yellow fever booster vaccination. The receptors stem from a man aged 18 to 30 who received the YFV17D yellow fever vaccine.

Only a few counts were recorded for this clonotype. The chain links TRBV9 to TRBJ1-1, with D unresolved. The CDR3 runs 14 residues. The germline V and J ends were trimmed by 0 bases and 3 bases, with 9 bases remaining between them. CDR1 is SGDLS and CDR2 is YYNGEE in the germline V gene. CDR3 in amino acids: CASSVASGYTEAFF. CDR3 nucleotides: TGTGCCAGCAGCGTAGCTTCGGGATACACTGAAGCTTTCTTT.

The chain couples TRBV12-3 or TRBV12-4 to TRBJ2-3; D is unresolved. The CDR3 contains 15 residues. V shed 6 bases and J shed 4 bases, with 17 bases lying between them. Here the CDR3 DNA reads TGTGCCAGCAGCACTCCCCCGCGTGGAGCAGATACGCAGTATTTT. Translating it yields CASSTPPRGADTQYF.

The table lists this clonotype with a few counts. V usage is TRBV20-1 and J usage is TRBJ1-1; possible D gene TRBD1, 6 bases. The CDR3 consists of 15 residues. Trimming shortened V by 1 base and J by 3 bases, and 15 bases separated the two germline ends. From germline, CDR1 is DFQATT and CDR2 SNEGSKA (reference sequence). The CDR3 nucleotides read TGCAGTGCTAGAGTCTTCCGGGGGCGGCACACTGAAGCTTTCTTT. It yields the protein CSARVFRGRHTEAFF.

Here the CDR3 reads CASSPRVYEQYF. CDR3 coding DNA: TGTGCCAGCAGCCCTAGGGTGTACGAGCAGTACTTC. This chain links TRBV11-1 with TRBJ2-7; D not resolved. The CDR3 extends over 12 amino acids. Germline lookup yields CDR1 SGHAT and CDR2 FQDESV (reference sequence). Trimming stripped 5 bases from V and 4 bases from J, with 9 bases between.

The chain links TRBV6-2 or TRBV6-3 to TRBJ1-2; unclear D gene. V lost 10 bases and J lost 4, with 10 bases in between. The CDR3 loop spans 11 amino acids. Germline V gene sequence: CDR1 MNHEY, CDR2 SVGEGT. CDR3 amino acids: CATRRLYGYTF. The DNA for the CDR3 is TGTGCCACCAGACGGCTCTATGGCTACACCTTC.

Only a few counts were recorded for this clonotype. The chain couples TRBV7-9 to TRBJ2-7; TRBD2 matches at 7 bases. The trim removed 4 bases at V and 2 bases at J, leaving 2 bases unmatched. Germline CDR1 SEHNR, CDR2 FQNEAQ (reference sequence). The CDR3 loop spans 13 amino acids. This CDR3 is CASSSRGAYEQYF. CDR3 bases: TGTGCCAGCAGCTCACGGGGGGCCTACGAGCAGTACTTC.

In its sample, this clonotype was seen many times. This chain links TRBV5-6 with TRBJ2-7; 11 bases line up with TRBD1. The CDR3 totals 13 residues. After removal of 2 bases from V and 7 bases from J, the junction contained 2 bases not matched to a gene. Looked up from germline, CDR1 is SGHDT and CDR2 is YYEEEE. The CDR3 is CASSLGTGGEQYV. DNA for the CDR3: TGTGCCAGCAGCTTAGGGACAGGGGGGGAGCAGTACGTC.

This clonotype was counted a few times. The chain combines TRBV27 with TRBJ2-1; 12 bases align to TRBD2. Germline CDR1 and CDR2: MNHEY and SMNVEV (reference sequence). The CDR3 loop spans 15 amino acids. V lost 4 bases and J lost 3; bases outside the gene matches: 1. The CDR3, as DNA: TGTGCCAGCAGTTCTAGCGGGGGGGGCTACAATGAGCAGTTCTTC. This encodes CASSSSGGGYNEQFF.

V is TRBV20-1 and J is TRBJ2-1; no reliable D call. Germline lookup yields CDR1 DFQATT and CDR2 SNEGSKA (reference sequence). V was cut by 5 bases and J by 12 bases, with 14 bases left in between. CDR3 length: 11 amino acids. The CDR3 sequence is CSAPSPRRQFF. The CDR3, as DNA: TGCAGTGCTCCTTCACCCAGGCGGCAGTTCTTC.

In its sample, this clonotype was seen a few times. This chain connects TRBV28 to TRBJ2-3; D not certain. This CDR3 region has 17 residues. Trimming took 7 bases from V and 2 from J, leaving 22 bases between them. Germline CDR1 is MDHEN and CDR2 is SYDVKM. The DNA for the CDR3 is TGTGCCAGCACCAACCCACTCGTGGGATATACCACAGATACGCAGTATTTT. Protein product: CASTNPLVGYTTDTQYF.

J is TRBJ2-2 and V is TRBV7-2; 7 positions match TRBD2. There are 16 residues in the CDR3. Losses at the gene ends were 4 bases for V and 6 bases for J; bases not matched to a gene: 11. The V gene's germline CDR1 is SGHTA and CDR2 FQGNSA. This chain's CDR3 is CASSWVPPGRAGELFF. In nucleotides, the CDR3 is TGTGCCAGCAGCTGGGTTCCACCAGGGAGGGCCGGGGAGCTGTTTTTT.

The chain has TRBV7-2 and TRBJ2-3, with 8 bases identical to TRBD2. The CDR3 has 17 amino acids. Trimming cost V 4 bases and J 4 bases; bases outside gene matches: 13. Germline-derived CDR1 and CDR2 are SGHTA and FQGNSA. In DNA, the CDR3 is TGTGCCAGCAGCTCCCCGGGGGGGCCGTATGGGGCAGATACGCAGTATTTT. It encodes CASSSPGGPYGADTQYF.

The V call is TRBV7-2, the J call TRBJ2-4, with TRBD1 as a possible D gene (5 bases). Germline CDR1 and CDR2: SGHTA and FQGNSA. V lost 3 bases to trimming and J lost 0 bases, with 15 bases between them. The CDR3 runs to 17 residues. The CDR3 sequence is CASSLGRTLGAKNIQYF. The CDR3, as DNA: TGTGCCAGCAGCTTGGGGCGCACCCTGGGAGCCAAAAACATTCAGTACTTC.

This clonotype was counted between two and nine times. The chain carries TRBV20-1 and TRBJ2-7; possibly TRBD2 for D (6 bases). This CDR3 has 13 residues. The V gene lost 1 base and the J gene lost 1 base, with 8 bases spanning the gap. Germline V gene lookup returns CDR1 DFQATT and CDR2 SNEGSKA (reference sequence). The CDR3 nucleotides are TGCAGTGCTAGAGGGGGAGGATCCTACGAGCAGTACGTC. It yields the protein CSARGGGSYEQYV.

The CDR3 DNA sequence: TGTGCCAGCAGCGGACCCGGGACCTCGGCCGGCGGCTACACCTTC. It yields the protein CASSGPGTSAGGYTF. The rearrangement links TRBV9 to TRBJ1-2; tentatively, D is TRBD1 (5 bases). V gave up 3 bases and J gave up 8 bases, with 20 bases separating them. The germline CDR1 and CDR2 sequences are SGDLS and YYNGEE. This CDR3 is 15 amino acids long.

The table lists this clonotype with a few counts. This chain links TRBV20-1 with TRBJ2-7; TRBD2 matches at 10 bases. V lost 4 bases, J lost 2 bases, and 17 bases stayed unmatched. The germline V gene encodes CDR1 DFQATT and CDR2 SNEGSKA (reference sequence). There are 18 residues in the CDR3. The CDR3 DNA reads as TGCAGTGCTACTCAAGCGGGGGGGCCAGGTAATAATGCCTACGAGCAGTACGTC. Translating it yields CSATQAGGPGNNAYEQYV.

The J gene is TRBJ2-7, the V gene TRBV7-2; 11 bases map to TRBD2. CDR1 and CDR2 from the germline V gene are SGHTA and FQGNSA. The length of the CDR3 is 14 residues. V lost 5 bases to trimming and J lost 3 bases; unmatched junction nucleotides: 3. DNA for the CDR3: TGTGCCAGCAGCCACGGGACTAGCGGCTACGAGCAGTACTTC. Translated, it gives CASSHGTSGYEQYF.

The rearrangement links TRBV12-3 or TRBV12-4 to TRBJ1-1; 7 bases are a match to TRBD1. CDR3 length: 14 amino acids. Trimming cost V 7 bases and J 1 base; bases outside gene matches: 6. The DNA for the CDR3 is TGTGCCAGCACACTGACAGGGCCGAACACTGAAGCTTTCTTT. As protein: CASTLTGPNTEAFF.

The V and J genes are TRBV7-9 and TRBJ2-1; unclear D gene. V was shortened by 3 bases and J by 2 bases, with 5 bases between the two germline ends. CDR1 SEHNR and CDR2 FQNEAQ come from the germline V gene (reference sequence). This CDR3 comprises 13 residues. The CDR3 sequence is CASSFTTYNEQFF. In DNA form, the CDR3 reads TGTGCCAGCAGCTTCACTACCTACAATGAGCAGTTCTTC.

The V and J genes are TRBV20-1 and TRBJ2-4; possible D gene TRBD2, 6 bases. Germline CDR1 is DFQATT and CDR2 is SNEGSKA (reference sequence). V lost 0 bases to trimming and J lost 0 bases, with 12 bases between them. The CDR3 totals 16 residues. The CDR3 nucleotides are TGCAGTGCTAGAGAGTTGAGGGGACTAGCCAAAAACATTCAGTACTTC. It specifies CSARELRGLAKNIQYF.

Ten or more counts support this clonotype. The chain is built from TRBV5-6 and TRBJ2-3; either TRBD1 or TRBD2 may fit D (5 bases each). The CDR3 has 16 amino acids. V lost 1 base and J lost 2, with 14 bases in between. Germline lookup yields CDR1 SGHDT and CDR2 YYEEEE. In DNA, the CDR3 is TGTGCCAGCAGCTTGAGGGTCCGGGGCTTCACAGATACGCAGTATTTT. Encoded protein: CASSLRVRGFTDTQYF.

This clonotype was observed at least ten times. This chain connects TRBV21-1 to TRBJ1-2; TRBD1, the D gene given by the table, was not confirmed from the DNA. TRBV21-1 is deemed a pseudogene. This CDR3 spans 15 amino acids. CDR3 in DNA: TGTGCCAGCCCAAACGACAACAGGGGGAGATATGGCTACACCTTC. This translates into CASPNDNRGRYGYTF.

This chain joins TRBV29-1 and TRBJ2-1; D gene unclear. The CDR3 sequence is 14 residues long. With 0 bases removed from V and 8 bases from J, the gap between germline ends came to 14 bases. Germline loops: CDR1 SQVTM, CDR2 ANQGSEA. The CDR3 DNA is TGCAGCGTTGAAGATTTGTCCGATGGGCATGAGCAGTTCTTC. This sequence encodes CSVEDLSDGHEQFF.

This clonotype was counted ten times or more. This rearrangement joins TRBV2 to TRBJ2-3, with a possible D match to TRBD1 (7 bases). Germline values: CDR1 SNHLY, CDR2 FYNNEI. The CDR3 sequence is 15 residues long. Between the trimmed V and J ends, which lost 7 bases and 3 bases, there was a span of 17 bases. CDR3 protein: CASIPLATGTDTQYF. As DNA, the CDR3 is TGTGCCAGCATCCCTCTAGCGACAGGGACAGATACGCAGTATTTT.

V is TRBV12-3 or TRBV12-4 and J is TRBJ2-7; D is unresolved. Between the trimmed V and J ends, which lost 5 bases and 4 bases, there was a span of 15 bases. CDR3 length equals 14 residues. CDR3 protein: CASSPSESSYEQYF. CDR3 coding DNA: TGTGCCAGCAGTCCCAGTGAATCCTCATACGAGCAGTACTTC.

The rearrangement uses TRBV5-1 and TRBJ2-5; maybe TRBD1 (5 bases). The V gene's germline CDR1 is SGHRS and CDR2 YFSETQ. Trimming pared 6 bases from V and 0 bases from J, leaving 9 bases between. The CDR3 contains 13 residues. CDR3 nucleotides: TGCGCCAGCAAAGACAGCCACCAAGAGACCCAGTACTTC. It encodes CASKDSHQETQYF.

This clonotype came up a few times. The CDR3 region is CASSVQSSYNSPLHF. CDR3 DNA sequence: TGTGCCAGCAGTGTTCAGAGCTCCTATAATTCACCCCTCCACTTT. V gene TRBV6-6 combines with J gene TRBJ1-6; no firm D call. CDR3 length: 15 residues. Germline lookup yields CDR1 MNHNY and CDR2 SVGAGI (reference sequence). The ends were cut back, 5 bases at V and 0 bases at J, with 8 bases in the middle.